This T cell receptor beta chain came from a study of technical replicates of blood from a handful of donors (dated by TCRdb to 2015 to 2018). Library preparation was by the immunoSEQ multiplex PCR assay. This is the immuneACCESS table as TCRdb keeps it, with only in-frame sequences that have V and J called. A part of the clones is gone; compared with another copy, unresolved V genes explain less than half, and the rest is unexplained. Here the sample has approximately 59,000 clones; over 90% occur a single time. About 3.2% of the sample rests with the top ten. Concerning this clone: The clone's antigen remains unknown. Per-base quality was not reported, and no clone a single base away is much larger than it.

CDR1 and CDR2, per the germline V gene (reference sequence), are GTSNPN and SVGIG. Deletion took 2 bases off V and 1 base off J, with a span of 15 bases between the germline ends. The CDR3 holds 15 amino acids from the cysteine to the phenylalanine. Only the CDR3 region is kept as DNA, spanning 45 bases read in frame from base 1. The sequence came from a human donor in good health. Some clones in this sample may be carry-over from other donors' samples. The rearranged segments are TRBV30 and TRBJ2-7; the D gene is perhaps TRBD1, from 6 matching bases. The source material was PBMCs. For the CDR3, the sequence is CAWSISGTQSYEQYF. Read as DNA, the sequence is TGTGCCTGGAGTATCTCCGGGACACAGTCCTACGAGCAGTACTTC.